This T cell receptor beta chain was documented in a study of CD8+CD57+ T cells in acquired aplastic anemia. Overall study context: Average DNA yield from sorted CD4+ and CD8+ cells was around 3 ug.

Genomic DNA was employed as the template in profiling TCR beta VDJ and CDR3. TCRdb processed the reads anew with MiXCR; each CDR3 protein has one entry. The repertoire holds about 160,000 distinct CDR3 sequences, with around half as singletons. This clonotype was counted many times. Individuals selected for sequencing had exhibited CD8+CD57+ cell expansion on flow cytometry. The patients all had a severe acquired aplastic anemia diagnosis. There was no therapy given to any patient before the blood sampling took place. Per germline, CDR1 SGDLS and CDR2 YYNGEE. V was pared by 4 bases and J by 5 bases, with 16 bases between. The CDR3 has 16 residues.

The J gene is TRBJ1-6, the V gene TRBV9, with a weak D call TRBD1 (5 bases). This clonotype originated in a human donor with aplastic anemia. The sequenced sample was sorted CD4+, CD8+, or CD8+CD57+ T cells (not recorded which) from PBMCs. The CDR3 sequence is CASSSGGSTHNSPLHF. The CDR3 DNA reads TGTGCCAGCAGCTCCGGGGGGAGTACGCATAATTCACCCCTCCACTTT.